This T cell receptor (beta chain) was found in a study of T cells and Merkel cell carcinoma outcomes (TCRdb year 2020). Concerning the study at large: In patients with Merkel cell carcinoma, researchers looked at whether the T-cell repertoire of the tumor, along with T-cell density, could predict clinical outcome. The full study reports these points: The combination of T-cell repertoire features and T-cell density was reported to predict clinical outcomes in patients with Merkel cell carcinoma.

The library was made by the immunoSEQ multiplex PCR assay. TCRdb carries this immuneACCESS record with in-frame sequences only. Its versions omit some clonotypes, under half of them owing to an unresolved V gene in the studies checked, with the rest unexplained. Recorded for this sample are some 16,000 clones; roughly 76% of them occurred a single time. 7.5% to 10% of the sample is in the top ten clones. V and J are truncated by 2 bases and 2 bases respectively, leaving an intervening sequence of 7 bases. Inclusive of the bounding cysteine and phenylalanine, the CDR3 is 13 residues long. Of the read, only the CDR3 DNA is kept; its 39 bases are in frame from base 1. The germline V gene provides CDR1 SGDLS and CDR2 YYNGEE. To note about this clone: Its antigen specificity is not known. Base qualities are not at hand, and no much larger clone is one base apart.

Samples came from patients with Merkel cell carcinoma. This TCR was sampled from a human donor with Merkel cell carcinoma. The chain uses TRBV9 and TRBJ1-1; no D gene is confidently identified. The sequenced material came from tumor tissue from Merkel cell carcinoma. In nucleotides, the sequence is TGTGCCAGCAGCGTCAGTGGCAACACTGAAGCTTTCTTT. This translates into CASSVSGNTEAFF.